Below, 8 T cell receptor beta chains from the same sample are listed, as sequenced in a study of T cell repertoires in aging, cancer and after chemotherapy. A mixed TRB-A/B primer pool amplified rearranged TRB by multiplex touch-down PCR. TCRdb reprocessed the multiplex PCR reads via MiXCR and lists one record per CDR3 protein. The table has some 7,700 distinct CDR3 sequences, 50% to 55% seen once. The template was genomic DNA from peripheral blood, not RNA. Sequencing used blood. These receptors came from a human donor with a solid tumor.

This clonotype was counted a few times. The rearrangement joins TRBV6-5 to TRBJ1-1; 7 bases line up with TRBD1. The germline V gene has CDR1 MNHEY and CDR2 SVGAGI. The V segment lost 2 bases and the J segment 11 bases; nucleotides outside the gene matches: 11. This CDR3 contains 14 residues. The CDR3 DNA reads TGTGCCAGCAGTTACAACGACAGGGACGGGACGGCTTTCTTT. Translated: CASSYNDRDGTAFF.

The chain uses TRBV12-3 or TRBV12-4 and TRBJ1-4; D may be TRBD1 (5 bases). Trimming removed 4 bases at V and 6 bases at J, with 15 bases between. This CDR3 region has 15 residues. The CDR3, as DNA: TGTGCCAGCAGTTCCCCCGGGACGCGACATGAAAAACTGTTTTTT. Residues: CASSSPGTRHEKLFF.

This clonotype appeared a few times. The chain employs TRBV27 and TRBJ1-2, with D unresolved. Deletions cut 6 bases from V and 7 bases from J, with 15 bases between. The CDR3 is 13 amino acids. CDR1 and CDR2 from the germline V gene are MNHEY and SMNVEV (reference sequence). The DNA for the CDR3 is TGTGCCAGCAGCGGTATGGACCTGGCTGGCTACACCTTC. It encodes CASSGMDLAGYTF.

In its sample, this clonotype is medium-sized. This sequence joins TRBV29-1 and TRBJ1-5; the match to TRBD1 covers 9 bases. This CDR3 contains 15 residues. Trimming took 2 bases from V and 2 from J; bases not matched to a gene: 4. Germline V gene lookup returns CDR1 SQVTM and CDR2 ANQGSEA. The CDR3 nucleotides are TGCAGCGTTGAAACGGGACAGGGAGGCAATCAGCCCCAGCATTTT. Its protein is CSVETGQGGNQPQHF.

This clonotype was seen only a few times. This chain uses TRBV19 with TRBJ2-7; no definite D call. With 3 bases removed from V and 3 bases from J, the gap between germline ends came to 3 bases. CDR3 length: 11 residues. The germline V gene encodes CDR1 LNHDA and CDR2 SQIVND (reference sequence). The chain's CDR3 is CASSIGYEQYF. The CDR3 DNA follows: TGTGCCAGTAGTATTGGCTACGAGCAGTACTTC.

CDR3 protein: CASTGGRAREKLFF. DNA for the CDR3: TGTGCCAGCACTGGCGGCAGGGCCAGGGAAAAACTGTTTTTT. The J gene is TRBJ1-4, the V gene TRBV28, with D perhaps matching TRBD1 (5 bases). Germline CDR1 is MDHEN and CDR2 is SYDVKM. V lost 7 bases to trimming and J lost 8 bases, with 17 bases between them. This CDR3 comprises 14 residues.

The J gene is TRBJ1-5, the V gene TRBV28, with 7 bases lining up with TRBD1. The CDR3 consists of 16 residues. Trimming took 2 bases from V and 6 from J; bases not matched to a gene: 10. Looked up from germline, CDR1 is MDHEN and CDR2 is SYDVKM. CDR3 sequence (DNA): TGTGCCAGCAGTTTACAGCAGACAGGGACGGGTCAGCCCCAGCATTTT. Its protein product is CASSLQQTGTGQPQHF. Combining the CDR3 with reference TRBV28 and TRBJ1-5 gives the whole variable domain DVKVTQSSRYLVKRTGEKVFLECVQDMDHENMFWYRQDPGLGLRLIYFSYDVKMKEKGDIPEGYSVSREKKERFSLILESASTNQTSMYLCASSLQQTGTGQPQHFGDGTRLSIL.

The chain combines TRBV28 with TRBJ1-6, with D hard to call. Trimming removed 5 bases at V and 3 bases at J, with 14 bases between. Germline V gene sequence: CDR1 MDHEN, CDR2 SYDVKM. The CDR3 spans 16 residues. This CDR3 is CASSESPGSYNSPLHF. The CDR3 DNA follows: TGTGCCAGCAGTGAATCCCCCGGAAGCTATAATTCACCCCTCCACTTT.